This is a list of T cell receptor beta chains from one sample in a study of blood T cells in healthy people across ages. Each CDR3 protein is one row after TCRdb ran MiXCR on the 5' RACE reads. The data contain about 680,000 distinct CDR3 sequences, about 52% of them singletons. The source material was blood. The receptors here all came from a woman between 55 and 75 years old in good health. Both conserved end residues are part of each CDR3. Each record gives: clone size, V gene, D gene, J gene, CDR3 protein, CDR3 DNA. A D gene is named only where the DNA matches it firmly. Not every row has a clone size; where given, it reads once, few, many or a size class.

>.|TRBV20-1|TRBD2|TRBJ2-3
CSASPASGSLTDTQYF
TGCAGTGCTAGTCCCGCTAGCGGGTCTCTTACAGATACGCAGTATTTT
>.|TRBV29-1|TRBD2|TRBJ2-5
CSVDKGLAGKYF
TGCAGCGTTGATAAGGGACTAGCGGGAAAGTACTTC
>.|TRBV12-5|.|TRBJ2-5
CASGLAPAAGMETQYF
TGTGCTAGTGGTTTGGCCCCCGCAGCAGGGATGGAGACCCAGTACTTC
>.|TRBV6-5|TRBD2|TRBJ2-4
CASSRLAGERNIQYF
TGTGCCAGCAGCCGACTAGCGGGAGAGCGAAACATTCAGTACTTC
>.|TRBV7-9|TRBD1|TRBJ2-3
CASSLPGTGNTDTQYF
TGTGCCAGCAGCTTACCCGGGACAGGGAACACAGATACGCAGTATTTT
>.|TRBV6-5|TRBD1|TRBJ2-7
CASSYGQGFNEQYF
TGTGCCAGCAGTTACGGACAGGGGTTCAACGAGCAGTACTTC
>many|TRBV5-1|.|TRBJ2-7
CASSSRGTYEQYF
TGCGCCAGCAGCTCAAGGGGTACCTACGAGCAGTACTTC
>.|TRBV20-1|.|TRBJ2-7
CSASRGASYEQYF
TGCAGTGCTAGTCGGGGGGCCTCCTACGAGCAGTACTTC
>many|TRBV2|.|TRBJ1-2
CASSESGQGPYGYTF
TGTGCCAGCAGTGAAAGCGGGCAGGGTCCCTATGGCTACACCTTC
>.|TRBV18|TRBD1|TRBJ1-4
CASSPSTGGSNEKLFF
TGTGCCAGCTCACCATCCACAGGGGGCTCTAATGAAAAACTGTTTTTT
>.|TRBV20-1|TRBD1|TRBJ1-4
CSAKWTGGEKLFF
TGCAGTGCTAAATGGACAGGTGGAGAAAAACTGTTTTTT
>few|TRBV4-1|.|TRBJ2-7
CASSPPRWPYEQYF
TGCGCCAGCAGCCCGCCTCGGTGGCCCTACGAGCAGTACTTC
>.|TRBV20-1|TRBD2|TRBJ2-1
CSAKTLANNEQFF
TGCAGTGCAAAGACACTAGCGAACAATGAGCAGTTCTTC
>.|TRBV5-5|TRBD1|TRBJ1-1
CASILTGATEAFF
TGTGCCAGCATACTAACAGGGGCCACTGAAGCTTTCTTT